This TCR beta chain was profiled in a study of blood T cell repertoires in COVID-19. Cohort 3 recovery required two negative PCRs, clearance, or symptom resolution. From germline, CDR1 is SGHRS and CDR2 YFSETQ. This CDR3 has 14 amino acids. V lost 4 bases and J 3 bases, leaving 13 bases between the germline ends. This table comes from immunoSEQ multiplex PCR, and its TCRdb copy is limited to in-frame clones, with some not included. The profile shows approximately 470,000 clones, 87% of them singletons. The chain has TRBV5-1 and TRBJ2-5; D might be TRBD2 (6 bases). This TCR derives from a woman aged 18-30 years who had recovered from COVID-19. Sequenced material: PBMCs or T cells enriched from blood (not recorded which). The DNA for the CDR3 is TGCGCCAGCAGCCTGAACCCGGGGGAAGAGACCCAGTACTTC. Translated: CASSLNPGEETQYF.